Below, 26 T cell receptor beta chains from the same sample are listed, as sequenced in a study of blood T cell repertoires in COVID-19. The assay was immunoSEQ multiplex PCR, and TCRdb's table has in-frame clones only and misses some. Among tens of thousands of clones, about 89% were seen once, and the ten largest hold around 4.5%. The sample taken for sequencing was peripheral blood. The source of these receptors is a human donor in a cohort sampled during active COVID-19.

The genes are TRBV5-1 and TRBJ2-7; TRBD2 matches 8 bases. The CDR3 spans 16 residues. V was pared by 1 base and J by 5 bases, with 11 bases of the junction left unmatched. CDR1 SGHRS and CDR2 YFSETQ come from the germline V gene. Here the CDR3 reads CASSLRTGLDRHEQYF. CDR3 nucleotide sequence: TGCGCCAGCAGCTTGAGAACGGGACTAGACCGCCACGAGCAGTACTTC.

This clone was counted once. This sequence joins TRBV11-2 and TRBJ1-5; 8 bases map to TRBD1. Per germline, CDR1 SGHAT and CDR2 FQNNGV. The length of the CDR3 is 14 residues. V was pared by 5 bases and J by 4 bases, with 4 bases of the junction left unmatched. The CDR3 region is CASSPQGGNQPQHF. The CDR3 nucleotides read TGTGCCAGCAGCCCACAGGGGGGAAATCAGCCCCAGCATTTT.

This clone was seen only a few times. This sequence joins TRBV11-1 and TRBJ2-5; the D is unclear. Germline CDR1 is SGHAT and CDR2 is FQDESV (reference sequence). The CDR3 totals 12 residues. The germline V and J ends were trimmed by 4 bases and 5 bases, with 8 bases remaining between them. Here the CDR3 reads CASSWFGETQYF. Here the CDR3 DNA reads TGTGCCAGCAGCTGGTTCGGGGAGACCCAGTACTTC.

CDR3 bases: TGTGCCTGGAGAGAGACAGGGGTTGGCAATCAGCCCCAGCATTTT. Protein sequence: CAWRETGVGNQPQHF. This sequence joins TRBV30 and TRBJ1-5, with 8 bases fitting TRBD1. The V gene's germline CDR1 is GTSNPN and CDR2 SVGIG (reference sequence). The CDR3 has 15 residues. With 3 bases clipped from V and 2 bases from J, the junction kept 6 bases outside the gene matches.

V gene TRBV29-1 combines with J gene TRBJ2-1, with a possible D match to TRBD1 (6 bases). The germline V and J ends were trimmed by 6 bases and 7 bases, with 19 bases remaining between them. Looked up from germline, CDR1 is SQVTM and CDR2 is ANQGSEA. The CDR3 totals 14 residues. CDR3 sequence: CSVGAGSLGNEQFF. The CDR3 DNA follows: TGCAGCGTGGGGGCAGGGTCCCTGGGGAATGAGCAGTTCTTC.

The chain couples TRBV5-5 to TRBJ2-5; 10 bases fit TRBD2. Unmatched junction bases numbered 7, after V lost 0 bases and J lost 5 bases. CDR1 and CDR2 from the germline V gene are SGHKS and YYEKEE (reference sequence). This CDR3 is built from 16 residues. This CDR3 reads CASSLVAGGFGETQYF. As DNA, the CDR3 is TGTGCCAGCAGCTTGGTAGCGGGAGGCTTCGGGGAGACCCAGTACTTC.

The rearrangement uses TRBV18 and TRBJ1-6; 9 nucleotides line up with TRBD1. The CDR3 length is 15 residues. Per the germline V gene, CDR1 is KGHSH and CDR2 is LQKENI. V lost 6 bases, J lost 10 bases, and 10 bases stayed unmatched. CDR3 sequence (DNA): TGTGCCAGCTCCCCGGGACAGGGAATGGAATCACCCCTCCACTTT. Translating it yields CASSPGQGMESPLHF.

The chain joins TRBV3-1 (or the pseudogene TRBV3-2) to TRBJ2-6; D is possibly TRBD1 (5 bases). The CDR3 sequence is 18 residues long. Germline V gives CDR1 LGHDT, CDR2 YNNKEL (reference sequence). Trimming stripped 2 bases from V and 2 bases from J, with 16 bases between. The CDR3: CASSQWQGIYTGANVLTF. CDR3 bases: TGTGCCAGCAGCCAATGGCAGGGTATATATACTGGGGCCAACGTCCTGACTTTC.

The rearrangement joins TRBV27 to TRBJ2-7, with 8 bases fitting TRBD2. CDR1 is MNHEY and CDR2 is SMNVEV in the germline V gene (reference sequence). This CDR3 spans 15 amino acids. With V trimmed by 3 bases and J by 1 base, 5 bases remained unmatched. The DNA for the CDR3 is TGTGCCAGCAGTTTGACGCGGGAGGTTTCCTACGAGCAGTACTTC. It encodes CASSLTREVSYEQYF.

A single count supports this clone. CDR3 nucleotides: TGTGCCAGCAGCTTATTGCGGCTAGCGGGGGGCTACGAGCAGTACTTC. Protein: CASSLLRLAGGYEQYF. The chain joins TRBV7-9 to TRBJ2-7; 11 nucleotides agree with TRBD2. In germline, CDR1 is SEHNR, CDR2 FQNEAQ (reference sequence). The junction had 6 bases not matched to a gene; V was cut back by 2 bases and J by 3 bases. The CDR3 spans 16 residues.

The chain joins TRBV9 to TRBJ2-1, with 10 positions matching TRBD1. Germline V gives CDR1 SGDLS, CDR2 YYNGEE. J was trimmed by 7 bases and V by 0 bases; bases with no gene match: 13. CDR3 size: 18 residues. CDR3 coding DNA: TGTGCCAGCAGCGTAGAGGGGATTGCGACAGGGGGCTATAATGAGCAGTTCTTC. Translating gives CASSVEGIATGGYNEQFF.

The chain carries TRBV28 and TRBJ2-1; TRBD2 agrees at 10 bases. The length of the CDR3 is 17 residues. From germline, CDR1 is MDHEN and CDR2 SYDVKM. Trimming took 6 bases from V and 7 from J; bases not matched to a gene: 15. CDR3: CASSSWPGLAPSNEQFF. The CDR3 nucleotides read TGTGCCAGCAGCTCTTGGCCGGGACTAGCGCCAAGTAATGAGCAGTTCTTC.

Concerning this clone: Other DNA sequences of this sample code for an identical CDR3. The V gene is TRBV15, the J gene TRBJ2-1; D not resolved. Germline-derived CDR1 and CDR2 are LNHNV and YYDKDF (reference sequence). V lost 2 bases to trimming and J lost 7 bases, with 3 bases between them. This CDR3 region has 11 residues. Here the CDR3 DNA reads TGTGCCACCAGCAGATTAAATGAGCAGTTCTTC. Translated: CATSRLNEQFF.

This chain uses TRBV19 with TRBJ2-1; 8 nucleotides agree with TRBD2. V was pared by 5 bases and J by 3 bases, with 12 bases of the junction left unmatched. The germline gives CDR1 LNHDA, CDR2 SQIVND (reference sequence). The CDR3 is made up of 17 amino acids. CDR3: CASSLRTSSGHYNEQFF. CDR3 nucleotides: TGTGCCAGTAGTTTAAGAACTTCTAGCGGGCACTACAATGAGCAGTTCTTC.

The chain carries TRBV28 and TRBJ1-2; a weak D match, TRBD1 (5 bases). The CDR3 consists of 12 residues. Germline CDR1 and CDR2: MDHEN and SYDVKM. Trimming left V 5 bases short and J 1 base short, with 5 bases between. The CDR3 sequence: CASSDSNYGYTF. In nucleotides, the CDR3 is TGTGCCAGCAGTGACAGTAACTATGGCTACACCTTC.

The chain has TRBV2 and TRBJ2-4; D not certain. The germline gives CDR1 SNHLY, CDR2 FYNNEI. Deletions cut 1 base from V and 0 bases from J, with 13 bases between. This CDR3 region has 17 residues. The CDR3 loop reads CASSEGYRHLAKNIQYF. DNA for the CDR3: TGTGCCAGCAGTGAAGGGTACAGACATCTAGCCAAAAACATTCAGTACTTC.

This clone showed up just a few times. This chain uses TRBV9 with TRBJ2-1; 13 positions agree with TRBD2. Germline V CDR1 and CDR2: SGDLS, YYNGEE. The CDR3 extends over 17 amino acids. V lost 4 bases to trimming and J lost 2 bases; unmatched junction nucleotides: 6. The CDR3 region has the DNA TGTGCCAGCAGCACCAGGACTAGCGGGAGCGCCTACAATGAGCAGTTCTTC. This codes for CASSTRTSGSAYNEQFF.

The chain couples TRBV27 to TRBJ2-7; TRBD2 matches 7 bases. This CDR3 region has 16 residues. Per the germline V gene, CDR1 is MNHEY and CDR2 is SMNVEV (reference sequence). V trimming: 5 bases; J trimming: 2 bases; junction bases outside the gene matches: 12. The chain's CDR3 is CASSLPRDYRPYEQYF. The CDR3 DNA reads TGTGCCAGCAGTCTCCCCCGGGACTACCGTCCCTACGAGCAGTACTTC.

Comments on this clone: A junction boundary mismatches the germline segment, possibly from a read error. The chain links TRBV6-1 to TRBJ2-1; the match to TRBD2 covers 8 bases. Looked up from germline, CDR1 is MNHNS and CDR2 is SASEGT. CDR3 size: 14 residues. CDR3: CASSQAGAINEQFF. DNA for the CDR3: TGTGCCAGCAGTCAAGCGGGAGCAATCAATGAGCAGTTCTTC.

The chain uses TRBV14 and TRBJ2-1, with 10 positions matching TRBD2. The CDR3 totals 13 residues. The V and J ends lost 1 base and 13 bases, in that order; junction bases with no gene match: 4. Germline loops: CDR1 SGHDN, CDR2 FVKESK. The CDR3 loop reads CASSQASGSPQFF. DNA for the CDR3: TGTGCCAGCAGCCAAGCTAGCGGGAGCCCTCAGTTCTTC.

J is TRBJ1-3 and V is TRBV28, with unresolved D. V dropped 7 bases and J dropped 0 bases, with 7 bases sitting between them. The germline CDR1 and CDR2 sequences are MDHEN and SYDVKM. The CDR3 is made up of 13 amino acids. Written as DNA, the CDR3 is TGTGCCAGCAATGAGGGCTCTGGAAACACCATATATTTT. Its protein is CASNEGSGNTIYF.

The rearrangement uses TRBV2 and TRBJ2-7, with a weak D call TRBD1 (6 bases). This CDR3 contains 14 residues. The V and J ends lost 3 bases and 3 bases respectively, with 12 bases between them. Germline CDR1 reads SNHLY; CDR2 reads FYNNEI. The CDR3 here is CASSDRGSVYEQYF. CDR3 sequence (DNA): TGTGCCAGCAGTGATAGGGGGAGCGTCTACGAGCAGTACTTC.

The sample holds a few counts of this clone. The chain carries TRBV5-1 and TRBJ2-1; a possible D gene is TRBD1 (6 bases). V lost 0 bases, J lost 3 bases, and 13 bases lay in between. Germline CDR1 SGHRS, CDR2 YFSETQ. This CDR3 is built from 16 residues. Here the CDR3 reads CASSLGQGLYYNEQFF. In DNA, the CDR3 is TGCGCCAGCAGCTTGGGCCAGGGGCTTTACTACAATGAGCAGTTCTTC.

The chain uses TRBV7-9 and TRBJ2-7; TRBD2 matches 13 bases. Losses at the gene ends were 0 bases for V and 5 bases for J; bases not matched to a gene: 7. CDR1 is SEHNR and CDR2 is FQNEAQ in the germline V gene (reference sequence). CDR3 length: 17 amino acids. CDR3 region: CASSLAPEGLAGHEQYF. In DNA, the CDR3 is TGTGCCAGCAGCTTAGCCCCTGAGGGACTAGCGGGACACGAGCAGTACTTC.

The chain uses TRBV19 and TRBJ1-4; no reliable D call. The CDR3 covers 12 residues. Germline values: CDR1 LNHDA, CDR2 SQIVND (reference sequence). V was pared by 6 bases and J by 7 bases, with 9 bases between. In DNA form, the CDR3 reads TGTGCCAGTAGCAGGCTTGGTGAAAAACTGTTTTTT. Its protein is CASSRLGEKLFF.

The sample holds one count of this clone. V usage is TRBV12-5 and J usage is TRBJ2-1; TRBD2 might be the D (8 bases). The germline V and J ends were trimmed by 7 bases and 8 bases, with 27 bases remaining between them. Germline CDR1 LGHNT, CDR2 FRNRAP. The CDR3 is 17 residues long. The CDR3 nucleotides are TGTGCTAGTGTCCCCCGACAGGGACTAGAAGAGTGGGATGAGCAGTTCTTC. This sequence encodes CASVPRQGLEEWDEQFF.